These T cell receptor beta chains were read from a single sample in a study of T cell changes during pregnancy in multiple sclerosis. The table came from immunoSEQ multiplex PCR; TCRdb's copy has only in-frame clones and leaves some out. The data contain around 95,000 clones, 94% of them singletons. This specimen consisted of peripheral blood, obtained after pregnancy. Receptors were obtained from a female donor in good health, enrolled as a control in a pregnancy study. Both conserved end residues are part of each CDR3. The order of the fields is V gene, J gene, CDR3 protein.

TRBV6-5	TRBJ2-7	CASSYDRSPFYEQYF
TRBV6-6	TRBJ2-7	CASSPPGQREQYF
TRBV18	TRBJ1-5	CASSPQQGANQPQHF
TRBV4-1	TRBJ2-1	CASSQEPKLSGAPGVGQFF
TRBV4-1	TRBJ2-1	CASSQDFQGRNEQFF
TRBV6-5	TRBJ1-1	CASSYPGGPEAFF
TRBV7-9	TRBJ1-3	CASSSNTGQQGGNTIYF
TRBV28	TRBJ2-5	CASSTNAAGGMETQYF
TRBV27	TRBJ2-7	CASSSPNRPREGYEQYF
TRBV5-4	TRBJ2-7	CASSLHGRAGEQYF
TRBV7-9	TRBJ2-3	CASSLKGEGPPDTQYF